Listed here are 12 T cell receptor beta chains from one sample, sequenced in a study of blood T cell repertoires in COVID-19. Sequencing used immunoSEQ multiplex PCR; TCRdb keeps in-frame clones, though not all of them. The profile shows some 190,000 clones, around 84% of them singletons. Sample: PBMCs or T cells enriched from blood (not recorded which). Receptors originate from a man aged 25-45 years with acute COVID-19.

The chain uses TRBV6-4 and TRBJ2-3; 13 nucleotides line up with TRBD2. J gave up 3 bases and V 5 bases, and 2 bases lay outside the gene matches. CDR1 is MRHNA and CDR2 is SNTAGT in the germline V gene. This CDR3 spans 15 amino acids. The CDR3 sequence: CASSTSGGATDTQYF. The CDR3 DNA is TGTGCCAGCAGTACTAGCGGGGGGGCGACAGATACGCAGTATTTT.

The table lists this clone with a few counts. The genes are TRBV6-4 and TRBJ2-3; 11 bases match TRBD2. The CDR3 consists of 16 residues. The J segment lost 2 bases and the V segment lost 0 bases, leaving 1 base of the junction unmatched. The germline CDR1 and CDR2 sequences are MRHNA and SNTAGT. As DNA, the CDR3 is TGTGCCAGCAGTGACTCTAGCGGGGGGGCCACAGATACGCAGTATTTT. Protein product: CASSDSSGGATDTQYF.

V is TRBV19 and J is TRBJ1-2; 9 bases match TRBD1. Germline values: CDR1 LNHDA, CDR2 SQIVND (reference sequence). There are 15 residues in the CDR3. V was clipped by 6 bases and J by 0 bases; unmatched bases: 5. The CDR3 nucleotides are TGTGCCAGTAGACTCACAGGGGGCGCTAACTATGGCTACACCTTC. Amino acid sequence: CASRLTGGANYGYTF.

The chain carries TRBV5-6 and TRBJ2-3, with D tentatively TRBD1 (5 bases). The germline V gene encodes CDR1 SGHDT and CDR2 YYEEEE. The V end was cut by 3 bases, the J end by 6 bases, with 8 bases between. The CDR3 is made up of 12 amino acids. Here the CDR3 DNA reads TGTGCCAGCAGCTCCTGGGGCGATACGCAGTATTTT. The encoded protein is CASSSWGDTQYF.

This clone was counted a single time. The chain couples TRBV19 to TRBJ2-5; TRBD2 is a possible D gene (5 bases). From germline, CDR1 is LNHDA and CDR2 SQIVND (reference sequence). The CDR3 length is 13 residues. V was pared by 6 bases and J by 4 bases, with 12 bases between. DNA of the CDR3: TGTGCCAGTAGGGGGAAAGGGAGAGAGACCCAGTACTTC. Translation: CASRGKGRETQYF.

The rearrangement links TRBV18 to TRBJ1-1; possible D gene TRBD1, 6 bases. From germline, CDR1 is KGHSH and CDR2 LQKENI. CDR3 length: 15 amino acids. V dropped 10 bases and J dropped 1 base, with 19 bases sitting between them. CDR3 in DNA: TGTGCCACCTGGGGGCCGTCGACAAGGAACACTGAAGCTTTCTTT. Its protein product is CATWGPSTRNTEAFF.

The V call is TRBV3-1 (or the pseudogene TRBV3-2), the J call TRBJ1-2; perhaps TRBD1 as D (6 bases). V lost 0 bases and J 2 bases, leaving 10 bases between the germline ends. Germline CDR1 reads LGHDT; CDR2 reads YNNKEL (reference sequence). The CDR3 covers 15 residues. The CDR3 DNA reads TGTGCCAGCAGCCAAGATACAGGGACAAACTATGGCTACACCTTC. It encodes CASSQDTGTNYGYTF.

The V gene is TRBV18, the J gene TRBJ1-1; the match to TRBD1 covers 8 bases. The germline V gene encodes CDR1 KGHSH and CDR2 LQKENI. Losses at the gene ends were 6 bases for V and 6 bases for J; bases not matched to a gene: 12. This CDR3 is built from 15 residues. The CDR3 DNA is TGTGCCAGCTCCCCGGGGACAGGCCGTGGGTCTGAAGCTTTCTTT. Protein product: CASSPGTGRGSEAFF.

This chain uses TRBV19 with TRBJ1-5, with TRBD1 identical over 9 bases. CDR3 length: 15 amino acids. V shed 6 bases, J shed 3 bases, and the junction held 6 bases outside the gene matches. CDR1 is LNHDA, CDR2 SQIVND, per germline (reference sequence). The CDR3 bases are TGTGCCAGTAGACGGGGACAGGGATCCAATCAGCCCCAGCATTTT. It yields the protein CASRRGQGSNQPQHF.

The chain has TRBV12-3 or TRBV12-4 and TRBJ1-6, with a tentative D call TRBD1 (5 bases). Trimming pared 2 bases from V and 14 bases from J, leaving 13 bases between. The CDR3 covers 13 residues. In DNA form, the CDR3 reads TGTGCCAGCAGTTTATCGACCGGGGGGGCCCTCCACTTT. It is translated as CASSLSTGGALHF.

The chain is built from TRBV19 and TRBJ1-1, with D hard to call. This CDR3 has 12 amino acids. In germline, CDR1 is LNHDA, CDR2 SQIVND (reference sequence). Trimming cost V 7 bases and J 1 base, with 7 bases left between them. In DNA form, the CDR3 reads TGTGCCAGTAATGAGTGGAACACTGAAGCTTTCTTT. Residues: CASNEWNTEAFF.

In this sample, this clone turned up a few times. CDR3 DNA sequence: TGTGCCAGTAGTATAGGGACAGGGATGACTGAAGCTTTCTTT. It specifies CASSIGTGMTEAFF. This rearrangement joins TRBV19 to TRBJ1-1; 8 nucleotides line up with TRBD1. Germline assignment: CDR1 LNHDA and CDR2 SQIVND (reference sequence). The CDR3 has 14 residues. The V and J ends lost 1 base and 5 bases, in that order; junction bases with no gene match: 3.